This T cell receptor beta chain appears in the sequencing data of a study of type 1 and type 2 diabetes patients. Study details: Donors were type 1 diabetes, type 2 diabetes, or nondiabetic controls. CD4+ or CD8+ T cells were positively selected from PBMCs with microbeads. Points from the study as a whole: With limited T2D and control samples, some T1D-only expanded clones may not be T1D-specific. Age and gender were not matched between study groups, possibly biasing interpretation.

Remarks on this clonotype: What it recognizes is unknown.

Amplification started from genomic DNA. Amplification of the beta chain CDR3 used 30 forward and 13 reverse multiplex primers. One entry per CDR3 protein results from TCRdb running MiXCR on the multiplex PCR reads. The repertoire has some 250,000 distinct CDR3 sequences, around 47% of them found once; the top ten carry roughly an eighth. CDR3 length equals 16 residues. V was trimmed by 1 base and J by 5 bases, leaving 14 bases between them. Per the germline V gene, CDR1 is SGHTA and CDR2 is FQGNSA. Source material: peripheral blood mononuclear cells (PBMCs). The rearrangement joins TRBV7-2 to TRBJ1-4, with unresolved D. This TCR was recovered from a man between 18 and 35 years old with type 2 diabetes. CDR3 bases: TGTGCCAGCAGCTTAGAGTACTGGAGAGAAAATGAAAAACTGTTTTTT. Its translation: CASSLEYWRENEKLFF.